The present T cell receptor beta chain was sequenced within a study of control samples from healthy donors and cancer patients. Germline values: CDR1 SGHRS, CDR2 YFSETQ. The V end lost 0 bases, the J end lost 3 bases, and 10 bases lay between the germline ends. The CDR3 runs 14 residues. Here immunoSEQ multiplex PCR was the method, and the copy in TCRdb shows in-frame clones only, minus some. The sample totals 150,000 to 200,000 clones. This TCR came from a young woman in good health. Sequencing used blood. V gene TRBV5-1 combines with J gene TRBJ2-7; no definite D call. This CDR3 is CASSLEAFIYEQYF. The CDR3 bases are TGCGCCAGCAGCTTGGAGGCCTTCATCTACGAGCAGTACTTC.